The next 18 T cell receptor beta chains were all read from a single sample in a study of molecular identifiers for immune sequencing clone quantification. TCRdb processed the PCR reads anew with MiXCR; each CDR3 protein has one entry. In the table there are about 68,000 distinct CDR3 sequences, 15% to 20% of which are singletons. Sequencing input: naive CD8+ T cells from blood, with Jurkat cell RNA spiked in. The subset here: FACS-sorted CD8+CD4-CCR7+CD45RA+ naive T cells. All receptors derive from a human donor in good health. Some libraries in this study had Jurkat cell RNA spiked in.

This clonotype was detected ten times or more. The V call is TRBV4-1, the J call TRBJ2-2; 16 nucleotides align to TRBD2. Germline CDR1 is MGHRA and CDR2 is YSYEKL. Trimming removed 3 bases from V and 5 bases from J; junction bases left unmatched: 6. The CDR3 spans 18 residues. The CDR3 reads CASSQGLAGGPGTGELFF. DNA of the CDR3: TGCGCCAGCAGCCAGGGACTAGCGGGAGGGCCGGGAACCGGGGAGCTGTTTTTT.

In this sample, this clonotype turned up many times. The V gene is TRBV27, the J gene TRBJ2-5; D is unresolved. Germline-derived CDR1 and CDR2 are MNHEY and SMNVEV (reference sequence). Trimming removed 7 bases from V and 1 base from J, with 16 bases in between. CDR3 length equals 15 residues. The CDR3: CASKRSPATQETQYF. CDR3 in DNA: TGTGCCAGCAAAAGGTCGCCAGCGACCCAAGAGACCCAGTACTTC.

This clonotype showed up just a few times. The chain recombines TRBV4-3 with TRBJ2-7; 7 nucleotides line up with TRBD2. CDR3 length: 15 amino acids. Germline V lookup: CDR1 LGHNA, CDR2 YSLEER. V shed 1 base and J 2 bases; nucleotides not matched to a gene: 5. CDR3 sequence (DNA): TGCGCCAGCAGCCAAGTGTACAGCGGGACCTACGAGCAGTACTTC. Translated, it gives CASSQVYSGTYEQYF.

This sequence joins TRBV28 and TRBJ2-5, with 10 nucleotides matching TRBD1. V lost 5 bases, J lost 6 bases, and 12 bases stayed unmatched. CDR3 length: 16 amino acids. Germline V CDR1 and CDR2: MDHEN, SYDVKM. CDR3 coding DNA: TGTGCCAGCAGTGCTCGGGACAGGGGTTCGCCACAGACCCAGTACTTC. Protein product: CASSARDRGSPQTQYF.

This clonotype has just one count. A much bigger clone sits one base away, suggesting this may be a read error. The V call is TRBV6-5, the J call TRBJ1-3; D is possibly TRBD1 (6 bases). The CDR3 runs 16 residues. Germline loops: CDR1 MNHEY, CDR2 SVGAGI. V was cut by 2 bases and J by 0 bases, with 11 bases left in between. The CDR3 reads CASSYRTAVSGNTIYF. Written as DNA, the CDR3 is TGTGCCAGCAGTTACAGGACAGCCGTCTCTGGAAACACCATATATTTT.

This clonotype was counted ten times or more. The DNA for the CDR3 is TGTGCCAGCAGCTTAAATCCCGGGACTAGCGTTAATCAGTACTTC. Its protein is CASSLNPGTSVNQYF. V gene TRBV11-2 combines with J gene TRBJ2-7, with 10 positions matching TRBD2. This CDR3 is built from 15 residues. J lost 10 bases, V lost 2 bases, and 11 bases had no gene match. From germline, CDR1 is SGHAT and CDR2 FQNNGV. The entire variable domain, with the rest obtained from reference TRBV11-2 and TRBJ2-7, is as follows: EAGVAQSPRYKIIEKRQSVAFWCNPISGHATLYWYQQILGQGPKLLIQFQNNGVVDDSQLPKDRFSAERLKGVDSTLKIQPAKLEDSAVYLCASSLNPGTSVNQYFGPGTRLTVT.

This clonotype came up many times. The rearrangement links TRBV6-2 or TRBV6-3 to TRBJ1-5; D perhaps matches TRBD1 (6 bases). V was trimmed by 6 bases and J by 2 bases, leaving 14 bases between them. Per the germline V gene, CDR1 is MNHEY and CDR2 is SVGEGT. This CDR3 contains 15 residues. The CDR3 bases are TGTGCCAGCAGCCCGACAGGTGGTGGCAATCAGCCCCAGCATTTT. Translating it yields CASSPTGGGNQPQHF.

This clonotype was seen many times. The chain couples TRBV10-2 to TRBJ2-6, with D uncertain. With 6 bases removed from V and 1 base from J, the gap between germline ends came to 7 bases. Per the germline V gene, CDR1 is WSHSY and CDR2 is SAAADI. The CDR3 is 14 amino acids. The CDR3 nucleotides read TGCGCCAGCAGAGATGGATCTGGGGCCAACGTCCTGACTTTC. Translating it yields CASRDGSGANVLTF.

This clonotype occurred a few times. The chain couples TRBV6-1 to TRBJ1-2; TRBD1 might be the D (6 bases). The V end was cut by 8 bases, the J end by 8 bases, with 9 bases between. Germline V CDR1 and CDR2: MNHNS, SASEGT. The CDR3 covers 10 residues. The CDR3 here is CASGGGGYTF. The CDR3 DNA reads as TGTGCCAGCGGAGGGGGGGGCTACACCTTC.

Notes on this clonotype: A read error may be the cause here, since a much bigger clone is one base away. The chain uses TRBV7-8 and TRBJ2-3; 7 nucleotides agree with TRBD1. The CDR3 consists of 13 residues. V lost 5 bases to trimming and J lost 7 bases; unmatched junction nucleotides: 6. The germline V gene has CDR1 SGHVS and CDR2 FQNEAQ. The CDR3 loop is CASSPDRVNTQYF. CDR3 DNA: TGTGCCAGCAGCCCAGACAGGGTAAATACGCAGTATTTT.

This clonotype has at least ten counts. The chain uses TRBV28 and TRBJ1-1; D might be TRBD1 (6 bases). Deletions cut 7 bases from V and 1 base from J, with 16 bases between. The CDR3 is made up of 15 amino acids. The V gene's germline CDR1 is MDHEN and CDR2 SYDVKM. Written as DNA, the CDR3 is TGTGCCAGCACATTCCCCCGGACAGAGAACACTGAAGCTTTCTTT. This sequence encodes CASTFPRTENTEAFF.

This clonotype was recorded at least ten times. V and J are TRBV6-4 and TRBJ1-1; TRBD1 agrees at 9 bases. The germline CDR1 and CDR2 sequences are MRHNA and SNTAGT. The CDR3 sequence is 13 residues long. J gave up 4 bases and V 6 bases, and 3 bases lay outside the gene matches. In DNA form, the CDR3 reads TGTGCCAGCAGGGGACAGGGAAGCACTGAAGCTTTCTTT. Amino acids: CASRGQGSTEAFF.

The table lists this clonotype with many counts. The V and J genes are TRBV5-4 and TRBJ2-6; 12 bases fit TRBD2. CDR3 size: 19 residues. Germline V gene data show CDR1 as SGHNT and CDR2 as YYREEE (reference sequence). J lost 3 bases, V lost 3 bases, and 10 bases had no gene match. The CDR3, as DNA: TGTGCCAGCAGCTCGAAGATACTAGCGGGAGGTCGTGGGGCCAACGTCCTGACTTTC. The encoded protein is CASSSKILAGGRGANVLTF.

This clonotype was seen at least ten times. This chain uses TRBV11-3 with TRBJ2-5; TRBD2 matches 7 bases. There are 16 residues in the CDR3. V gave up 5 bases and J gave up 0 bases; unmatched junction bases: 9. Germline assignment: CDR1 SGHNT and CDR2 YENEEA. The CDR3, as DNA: TGTGCCAGCAGCCCTCGGGTCGGGGGGTACCAAGAGACCCAGTACTTC. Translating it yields CASSPRVGGYQETQYF. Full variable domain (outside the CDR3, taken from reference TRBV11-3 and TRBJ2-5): EAGVVQSPRYKIIEKKQPVAFWCNPISGHNTLYWYLQNLGQGPELLIRYENEEAVDDSQLPKDRFSAERLKGVDSTLKIQPAELGDSAVYLCASSPRVGGYQETQYFGPGTRLLVL.

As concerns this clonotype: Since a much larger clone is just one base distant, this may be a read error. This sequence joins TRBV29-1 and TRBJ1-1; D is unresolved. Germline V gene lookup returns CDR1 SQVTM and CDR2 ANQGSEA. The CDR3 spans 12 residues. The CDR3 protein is CSARSTNTGAFF. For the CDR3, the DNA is TGCAGCGCCCGGTCTACGAACACTGGAGCTTTCTTT.

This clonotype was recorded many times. CDR3 amino acids: CAISESSNQNVEKLFF. For the CDR3, the DNA is TGTGCCATCAGTGAGTCGTCTAATCAGAACGTGGAAAAACTGTTTTTT. The chain links TRBV10-3 to TRBJ1-4; D not resolved. The CDR3 spans 16 residues. CDR1 is ENHRY and CDR2 is SYGVKD in the germline V gene. Trimming left V 0 bases short and J 8 bases short, with 16 bases between.

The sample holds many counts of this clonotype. The CDR3 protein is CASSYGPTAREGLAYNEQFF. In DNA form, the CDR3 reads TGTGCCAGCAGTTATGGCCCGACGGCGCGGGAGGGCCTGGCCTACAATGAGCAGTTCTTC. The gene calls are TRBV28 and TRBJ2-1, with 9 bases identical to TRBD2. Germline CDR1 is MDHEN and CDR2 is SYDVKM. The length of the CDR3 is 20 residues. The junction had 18 bases not matched to a gene; V was cut back by 4 bases and J by 2 bases.

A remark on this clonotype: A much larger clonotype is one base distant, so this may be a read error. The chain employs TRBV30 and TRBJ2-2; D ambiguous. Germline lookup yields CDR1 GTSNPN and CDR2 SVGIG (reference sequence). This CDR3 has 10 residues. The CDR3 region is CTWDPGELFF. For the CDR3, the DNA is TGTACCTGGGATCCCGGGGAGCTGTTTTTT. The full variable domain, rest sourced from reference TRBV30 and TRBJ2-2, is SQTIHQWPATLVQPVGSPLSLECTVEGTSNPNLYWYRQAAGRGLQLLFYSVGIGQISSEVPQNLSASRPQDRQFILSSKKLLLSDSGFYLCTWDPGELFFGEGSRLTVL.